What follows describes a single T cell receptor (beta chain). Its antigen is undetermined. Generated by immunoSEQ multiplex PCR, the TCRdb table keeps only in-frame clones and is missing some. The table lists around 60,000 clones, about 74% of them singletons. It was after roughly 11 days of culture that CD4+ T cells were isolated. Nobody among the vaccine recipients had prior SARS-CoV-2 infection (nucleocapsid antibodies were negative). The sample belongs to a study of vaccination effects on CD4 cells after COVID-19. Study context: Before any sequencing was done, the ViraFEST assay used viral peptide pools to expand antigen-specific CD4+ T cells.

Germline CDR1 and CDR2: MNHEY and SMNVEV (reference sequence). The CDR3 sequence is 16 residues long. V lost 5 bases and J lost 3; bases outside the gene matches: 8. The sample was CD4+ T cells from PBMCs cultured without peptide, taken before COVID-19 vaccination. J is TRBJ1-4 and V is TRBV27; 8 positions match TRBD1. The receptor comes from a human donor who received a COVID-19 vaccine. CDR3 region: CASSPGRGQSNEKLFF. In DNA, the CDR3 is TGTGCCAGCAGTCCGGGCAGGGGGCAGTCTAATGAAAAACTGTTTTTT.